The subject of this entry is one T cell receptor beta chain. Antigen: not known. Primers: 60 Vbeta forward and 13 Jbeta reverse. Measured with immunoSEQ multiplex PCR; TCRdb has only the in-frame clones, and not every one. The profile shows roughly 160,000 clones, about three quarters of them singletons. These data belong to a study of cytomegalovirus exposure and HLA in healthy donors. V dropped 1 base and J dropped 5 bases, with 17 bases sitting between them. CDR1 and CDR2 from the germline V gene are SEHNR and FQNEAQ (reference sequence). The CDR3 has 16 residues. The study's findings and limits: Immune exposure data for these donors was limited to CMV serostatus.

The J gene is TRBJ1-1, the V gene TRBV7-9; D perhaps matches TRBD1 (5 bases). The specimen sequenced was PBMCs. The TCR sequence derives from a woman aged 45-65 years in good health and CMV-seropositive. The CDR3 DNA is TGTGCCAGCAGCTTAGAAGGAGGCTGGGGGGTGACTGAAGCTTTCTTT. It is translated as CASSLEGGWGVTEAFF.